The clone carrying this T cell receptor (beta chain) has more than one count but fewer than ten. The antigen remains unidentified. This record belongs to a study of CD8+CD57+ T cells in acquired aplastic anemia. About the research overall: CD4+ and CD8+ cells, once sorted, gave DNA averaging roughly 3.4 ug. Healthy donors yielded around 11 million CD4+ cell reads on average.

CDR1 is SEHNR and CDR2 is FQNEAQ in the germline V gene (reference sequence). The CDR3 has 12 residues. The V and J ends lost 5 bases and 10 bases respectively, with 14 bases between them. It was genomic DNA that served as the template for profiling TCR beta VDJ and CDR3. TCRdb fed the reads into MiXCR, producing one record per CDR3 protein. The repertoire consists of 150,000 to 200,000 distinct CDR3 sequences, with about 60% occurring once and the leading ten covering 45%. Points from the study as a whole: The study found no significant CD8+ Simpson's diversity difference between patients and controls. The study identified more than 25 CD8+ CDR3 sequences shared by patients and controls.

The source material was sorted CD4+, CD8+, or CD8+CD57+ T cells (not recorded which) from PBMCs. The chain couples TRBV7-9 to TRBJ1-1, with a possible D match to TRBD1 (5 bases). The clonotype comes from a human donor in good health. The CDR3 loop reads CASSGDALRAFF. CDR3 nucleotide sequence: TGTGCCAGCAGCGGGGACGCCCTGCGAGCTTTCTTT.